The 28 T cell receptor beta chains below were found in one sample sequenced in a study of CD8 T cells in ankylosing spondylitis. Regarding the study as a whole: A motif in TCR beta, a set of roughly eight highly homologous variants, appeared characteristic of ankylosing spondylitis blood.

These TCRs' antigens remain unknown. TCRdb itself ran the 5' RACE reads through MiXCR, one entry per CDR3 protein. The repertoire has around 480,000 distinct CDR3 sequences, 15% to 20% of them found once; the top ten carry approximately 0.93%. The sequenced material came from blood, either unsorted or a sorted T cell fraction (not recorded which). The receptors here all came from a male donor with ankylosing spondylitis.

This chain uses TRBV28 with TRBJ2-7; D gene ambiguous. The CDR3 runs to 13 residues. Germline CDR1 is MDHEN and CDR2 is SYDVKM. The V and J ends lost 4 bases and 6 bases respectively, with 13 bases between them. The DNA of the CDR3 is TGTGCCAGCAGTTACATCCTCCACGGCGAGCAGTACTTC. Translation gives CASSYILHGEQYF.

In its sample, this clonotype was seen a few times. The chain combines TRBV20-1 with TRBJ1-3; D not resolved. Germline-derived CDR1 and CDR2 are DFQATT and SNEGSKA (reference sequence). V was pared by 5 bases and J by 0 bases, with 11 bases between. CDR3 size: 14 residues. The CDR3 is CSAPDSRSGNTIYF. The CDR3 DNA sequence: TGCAGTGCTCCTGACTCACGCTCTGGAAACACCATATATTTT.

This clonotype has only a few counts. This rearrangement joins TRBV12-5 to TRBJ2-5; 9 nucleotides align to TRBD2. The V gene end was trimmed by 5 bases and the J gene end by 4 bases; junction bases not matched to a gene: 2. Looked up from germline, CDR1 is LGHNT and CDR2 is FRNRAP. This CDR3 has 13 residues. The CDR3 region has the DNA TGTGCTAGTGGTCCGGGACTAGCAGAGACCCAGTACTTC. Its protein product is CASGPGLAETQYF.

This clonotype was detected a few times. The CDR3 sequence: CSVEDLWAAGYTF. CDR3 bases: TGCAGCGTTGAAGATCTATGGGCAGCCGGCTACACCTTC. V gene TRBV29-1 combines with J gene TRBJ1-2; D not resolved. The length of the CDR3 is 13 residues. Trimming removed 0 bases from V and 8 bases from J, with 13 bases in between. Germline loops: CDR1 SQVTM, CDR2 ANQGSEA.

This clonotype was found a few times. The chain uses TRBV5-1 and TRBJ2-1, with D perhaps matching TRBD1 (5 bases). CDR1 and CDR2 from the germline V gene are SGHRS and YFSETQ. The CDR3 extends over 19 amino acids. Trimming left V 1 base short and J 0 bases short, with 20 bases between. The CDR3 region is CASSLRSPRQPSSYNEQFF. DNA of the CDR3: TGCGCCAGCAGCTTGCGATCACCCCGACAGCCGAGCTCCTACAATGAGCAGTTCTTC.

The rearrangement links TRBV7-2 to TRBJ2-5; D uncertain. The CDR3 contains 13 residues. CDR1 SGHTA and CDR2 FQGNSA come from the germline V gene. With 5 bases removed from V and 5 bases from J, the gap between germline ends came to 12 bases. In nucleotides, the CDR3 is TGTGCCAGCAGCAATACGGGTCGGGAGACCCAGTACTTC. This encodes CASSNTGRETQYF. Together with reference TRBV7-2 and TRBJ2-5, the CDR3 gives the full variable domain: GAGVSQSPSNKVTEKGKDVELRCDPISGHTALYWYRQSLGQGLEFLIYFQGNSAPDKSGLPSDRFSAERTGGSVSTLTIQRTQQEDSAVYLCASSNTGRETQYFGPGTRLLVL.

This clonotype came up a few times. The chain recombines TRBV28 with TRBJ2-1, with 8 bases that match TRBD2. The CDR3 sequence is 15 residues long. Looked up from germline, CDR1 is MDHEN and CDR2 is SYDVKM. The V gene end was trimmed by 4 bases and the J gene end by 9 bases; junction bases not matched to a gene: 11. CDR3 sequence reads: CASSSGLAGASEQFF. In DNA form, the CDR3 reads TGTGCCAGCAGTTCGGGTCTAGCGGGCGCCAGTGAGCAGTTCTTC.

This clonotype has ten or more counts. The V call is TRBV29-1, the J call TRBJ2-5; 9 bases are a match to TRBD1. The V and J ends lost 7 bases and 3 bases, in that order; junction bases with no gene match: 3. CDR3 length equals 12 residues. Germline V gene data show CDR1 as SQVTM and CDR2 as ANQGSEA. CDR3 coding DNA: TGCAGCGCCAGGACAGGGGAAGAGACCCAGTACTTC. This sequence encodes CSARTGEETQYF. The complete variable domain, with remaining parts taken from reference TRBV29-1 and TRBJ2-5, reads SAVISQKPSRDICQRGTSLTIQCQVDSQVTMMFWYRQQPGQSLTLIATANQGSEATYESGFVIDKFPISRPNLTFSTLTVSNMSPEDSSIYLCSARTGEETQYFGPGTRLLVL.

This clonotype was observed at least ten times. The gene calls are TRBV18 and TRBJ2-7, with TRBD2 as a possible D gene (5 bases). V was cut by 5 bases and J by 7 bases, with 12 bases left in between. This CDR3 region has 12 residues. CDR1 and CDR2 (germline): KGHSH, LQKENI. This CDR3 is CASSGGLGEQYF. The CDR3, as DNA: TGTGCCAGCTCAGGAGGATTGGGGGAGCAGTACTTC.

This clonotype was seen a few times. This chain joins TRBV20-1 and TRBJ2-1; 10 bases line up with TRBD2. The germline V gene encodes CDR1 DFQATT and CDR2 SNEGSKA (reference sequence). V was clipped by 5 bases and J by 8 bases; unmatched bases: 9. The CDR3 runs to 14 residues. CDR3 amino acids: CSAQREGPIDEQFF. The DNA of the CDR3 is TGCAGTGCTCAGCGGGAGGGCCCAATCGATGAGCAGTTCTTC.

The J gene is TRBJ2-7, the V gene TRBV5-1, with 10 bases matching TRBD1. V lost 4 bases, J lost 7 bases, and 14 bases stayed unmatched. The CDR3 extends over 16 amino acids. The germline V gene has CDR1 SGHRS and CDR2 YFSETQ. CDR3 loop: CASSPSAGTGVGEQYF. The CDR3 region has the DNA TGCGCCAGCAGCCCTTCCGCCGGGACAGGGGTCGGAGAGCAGTACTTC.

The chain has TRBV7-8 and TRBJ1-2; D not certain. Germline CDR1 SGHVS, CDR2 FQNEAQ. Trimming took off 3 bases at V and 13 bases at J, with 18 bases between the two ends. The CDR3 has 13 residues. This CDR3 is CASSFPSPAKPTF. The CDR3 region has the DNA TGTGCCAGCAGCTTCCCATCGCCGGCTAAACCCACCTTC.

This clonotype turned up a few times. The chain couples TRBV4-3 to TRBJ2-7; the match to TRBD2 covers 9 bases. V was clipped by 1 base and J by 2 bases; unmatched bases: 3. Germline CDR1 reads LGHNA; CDR2 reads YSLEER. The CDR3 is 15 amino acids. As DNA, the CDR3 is TGCGCCAGCAGCCAAGGGGCTAGCGGGGCCTACGAGCAGTACTTC. It specifies CASSQGASGAYEQYF.

This clonotype has more than one count but fewer than ten. This chain links TRBV7-9 with TRBJ1-6; weak D call: TRBD1 (5 bases). V lost 2 bases to trimming and J lost 7 bases, with 9 bases between them. The CDR3 is 14 residues long. Germline values: CDR1 SEHNR, CDR2 FQNEAQ (reference sequence). The CDR3 sequence: CASSLMKGNSPLHF. The CDR3 bases are TGTGCCAGCAGCTTAATGAAGGGGAATTCACCCCTCCACTTT.

The chain recombines TRBV10-3 with TRBJ1-1; TRBD1 matches 7 bases. Germline V gives CDR1 ENHRY, CDR2 SYGVKD. The V and J ends lost 2 bases and 3 bases, in that order; junction bases with no gene match: 9. The CDR3 is 16 amino acids. Here the CDR3 DNA reads TGTGCCATCAGTGAGACCGACGGGACAGCGTACACTGAAGCTTTCTTT. Translation: CAISETDGTAYTEAFF.

In this sample, this clonotype turned up a few times. The chain combines TRBV20-1 with TRBJ2-5; D not resolved. Trimming pared 3 bases from V and 5 bases from J, leaving 10 bases between. CDR1 DFQATT and CDR2 SNEGSKA come from the germline V gene (reference sequence). There are 12 residues in the CDR3. CDR3 sequence reads: CSASGLSETQYF. The CDR3 nucleotides read TGCAGTGCTAGTGGGTTATCGGAGACCCAGTACTTC.

The chain couples TRBV7-9 to TRBJ2-3, with D perhaps matching TRBD1 (6 bases). This CDR3 is built from 14 residues. Trimming pared 5 bases from V and 4 bases from J, leaving 13 bases between. The V gene's germline CDR1 is SEHNR and CDR2 FQNEAQ (reference sequence). The CDR3 DNA follows: TGTGCCAGCAGCCGCACAGGGATTGCAGATACGCAGTATTTT. Translated, it gives CASSRTGIADTQYF.

The chain recombines TRBV19 with TRBJ2-3, with D possibly being TRBD2 (5 bases). The CDR3 sequence is 14 residues long. The germline CDR1 and CDR2 sequences are LNHDA and SQIVND (reference sequence). Trimming removed 4 bases at V and 0 bases at J, with 8 bases between. DNA of the CDR3: TGTGCCAGTAGTAAAGCGGTTAGCACAGATACGCAGTATTTT. This codes for CASSKAVSTDTQYF.

This clonotype was seen only a few times. The V gene is TRBV4-1, the J gene TRBJ1-5; tentatively, D is TRBD1 (5 bases). V was clipped by 1 base and J by 1 base, with 8 bases between them. Germline V lookup: CDR1 MGHRA, CDR2 YSYEKL. The CDR3 consists of 15 residues. CDR3 loop: CASSQGQTSNQPQHF. CDR3 coding DNA: TGCGCCAGCAGCCAAGGACAGACGAGCAATCAGCCCCAGCATTTT.

The chain links TRBV7-9 to TRBJ2-7; 7 positions match TRBD2. The CDR3 consists of 15 residues. The germline V gene has CDR1 SEHNR and CDR2 FQNEAQ (reference sequence). Unmatched junction bases numbered 7, after V lost 5 bases and J lost 0 bases. This CDR3 reads CASSHASGGSYEQYF. The DNA of the CDR3 is TGTGCCAGCAGCCACGCCTCGGGGGGCTCCTACGAGCAGTACTTC.

This clonotype has more than one count but fewer than ten. This chain uses TRBV7-2 with TRBJ2-5; D unresolved. The germline V gene encodes CDR1 SGHTA and CDR2 FQGNSA. Between the trimmed V and J ends, which lost 1 base and 6 bases, there was a span of 9 bases. The length of the CDR3 is 13 residues. CDR3 region: CASSLGLAQTQYF. The CDR3 region has the DNA TGTGCCAGCAGCTTAGGGTTAGCACAGACCCAGTACTTC.

This clonotype was recorded at least ten times. This chain connects TRBV6-2 or TRBV6-3 to TRBJ1-5; TRBD1 agrees at 11 bases. The CDR3 is 21 residues long. V gave up 5 bases and J gave up 0 bases; unmatched junction bases: 18. CDR1 and CDR2 (germline): MNHEY, SVGEGT. CDR3 DNA sequence: TGTGCCAGCAGTCCGCCTCTTGAAAGGACAGGGGGCAGGAATAGCAATCAGCCCCAGCATTTT. Its translation: CASSPPLERTGGRNSNQPQHF.

This clonotype has at least ten counts. This chain connects TRBV7-3 to TRBJ1-1; 7 positions match TRBD1. The germline V gene encodes CDR1 SGHTA and CDR2 FQGTGA. V shed 5 bases and J 2 bases; nucleotides not matched to a gene: 5. This CDR3 comprises 14 residues. The CDR3 DNA reads TGTGCCAGCAGCGCTGGGACAGCCAACACTGAAGCTTTCTTT. Protein sequence: CASSAGTANTEAFF.

V is TRBV5-1 and J is TRBJ2-5, with 8 bases aligning to TRBD2. The germline V gene has CDR1 SGHRS and CDR2 YFSETQ. This CDR3 is built from 14 residues. The V segment lost 4 bases and the J segment 4 bases; nucleotides outside the gene matches: 6. The CDR3 sequence is CASSKMAGGETQYF. CDR3 nucleotides: TGCGCCAGCAGCAAAATGGCGGGGGGAGAGACCCAGTACTTC.

The chain links TRBV12-5 to TRBJ2-1; tentative D call: TRBD2 (6 bases). The germline V gene encodes CDR1 LGHNT and CDR2 FRNRAP. The CDR3 has 16 amino acids. The ends were cut back, 7 bases at V and 0 bases at J, with 16 bases in the middle. The CDR3 DNA follows: TGTGCTAGTGCCTTCTCACTCGGGAGCTCCTACAATGAGCAGTTCTTC. Amino acids: CASAFSLGSSYNEQFF.

The sample holds one count of this clonotype. V usage is TRBV5-1 and J usage is TRBJ2-5, with D possibly matching TRBD2 (6 bases). Germline values: CDR1 SGHRS, CDR2 YFSETQ. Trimming took off 2 bases at V and 4 bases at J, with 12 bases between the two ends. The CDR3 runs to 14 residues. DNA for the CDR3: TGCGCCAGCAGCTTAGGAGGGGCCCCAGAGACCCAGTACTTC. Its protein is CASSLGGAPETQYF. The whole variable domain, remainder taken from reference TRBV5-1 and TRBJ2-5, is KAGVTQTPRYLIKTRGQQVTLSCSPISGHRSVSWYQQTPGQGLQFLFEYFSETQRNKGNFPGRFSGRQFSNSRSEMNVSTLELGDSALYLCASSLGGAPETQYFGPGTRLLVL.

This clonotype has a handful of counts. The chain combines TRBV5-1 with TRBJ2-3, with TRBD2 matching over 9 bases. The germline V gene encodes CDR1 SGHRS and CDR2 YFSETQ. The CDR3 contains 15 residues. V trimming: 4 bases; J trimming: 2 bases; junction bases outside the gene matches: 5. The CDR3: CASSRAGGFTDTQYF. The CDR3 DNA is TGCGCCAGCAGCCGAGCGGGGGGATTCACAGATACGCAGTATTTT.

In its sample, this clonotype was seen a few times. The V gene is TRBV20-1, the J gene TRBJ2-3, with 10 bases matching TRBD2. With V trimmed by 0 bases and J by 2 bases, 11 bases remained unmatched. This CDR3 region has 18 residues. Germline V gives CDR1 DFQATT, CDR2 SNEGSKA (reference sequence). As DNA, the CDR3 is TGCAGTGCTAGAGATCAGGATTTACTAGCGGGAATCACAGATACGCAGTATTTT. Encoded protein: CSARDQDLLAGITDTQYF.